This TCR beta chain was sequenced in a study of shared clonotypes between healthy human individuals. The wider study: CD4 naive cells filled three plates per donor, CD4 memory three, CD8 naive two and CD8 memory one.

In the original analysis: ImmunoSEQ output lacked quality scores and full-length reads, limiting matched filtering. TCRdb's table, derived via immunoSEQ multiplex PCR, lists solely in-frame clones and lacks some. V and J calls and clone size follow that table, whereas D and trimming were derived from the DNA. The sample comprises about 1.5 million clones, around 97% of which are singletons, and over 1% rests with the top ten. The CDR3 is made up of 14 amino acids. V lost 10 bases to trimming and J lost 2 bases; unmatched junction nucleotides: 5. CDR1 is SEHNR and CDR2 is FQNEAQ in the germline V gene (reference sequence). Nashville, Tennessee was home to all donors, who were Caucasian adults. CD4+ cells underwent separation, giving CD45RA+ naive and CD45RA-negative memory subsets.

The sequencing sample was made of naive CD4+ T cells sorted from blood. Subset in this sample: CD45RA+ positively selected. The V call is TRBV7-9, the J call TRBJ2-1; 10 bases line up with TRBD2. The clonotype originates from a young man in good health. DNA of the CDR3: TGTGCCACGGAGGGACTAGCGCCCTACAATGAGCAGTTCTTC. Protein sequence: CATEGLAPYNEQFF.